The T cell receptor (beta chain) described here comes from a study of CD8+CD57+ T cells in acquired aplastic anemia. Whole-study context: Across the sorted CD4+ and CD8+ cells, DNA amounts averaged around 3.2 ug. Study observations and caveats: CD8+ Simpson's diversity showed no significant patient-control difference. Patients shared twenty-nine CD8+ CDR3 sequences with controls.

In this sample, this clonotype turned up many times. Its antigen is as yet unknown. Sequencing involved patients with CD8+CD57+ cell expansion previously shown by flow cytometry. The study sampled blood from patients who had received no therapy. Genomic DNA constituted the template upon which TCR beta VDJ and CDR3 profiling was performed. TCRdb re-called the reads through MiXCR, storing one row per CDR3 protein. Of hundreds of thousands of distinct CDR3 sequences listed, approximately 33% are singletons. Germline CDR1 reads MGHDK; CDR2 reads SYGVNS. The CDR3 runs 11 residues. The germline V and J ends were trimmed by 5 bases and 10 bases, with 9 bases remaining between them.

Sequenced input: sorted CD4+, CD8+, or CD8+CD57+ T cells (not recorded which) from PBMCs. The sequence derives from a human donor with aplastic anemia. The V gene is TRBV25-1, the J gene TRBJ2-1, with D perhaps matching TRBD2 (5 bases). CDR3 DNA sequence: TGTGCCAGCAGTAGCCGGGGAGAGCAGTTCTTC. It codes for CASSSRGEQFF.